A selection of T cell receptor beta chains follows, all from one sample in a study of STAT5B mutations in CD4+ large granular lymphocyte leukemia. Assay: immunoSEQ multiplex PCR; the TCRdb copy retains only in-frame clones and omits some. The profile covers tens of thousands of clones, with 80% to 90% appearing a single time and approximately 4.7% taken by the ten largest. The sequenced sample was CD4+ T cells from blood buffy coats. All receptors come from a human donor in good health. Each CDR3 is given with its conserved first and last residue. D genes are given only for firm matches. The size entry is marked missing in some rows and otherwise reads once, few, many or a size class.

v_call	j_call	d_call	clone_size	cdr3_length	cdr3_aa	cdr3_nt
TRBV29-1	TRBJ1-4	TRBD1	-	14	CSVGTDSTNEKLFF	TGCAGCGTAGGGACAGACTCAACTAATGAAAAACTGTTTTTT
TRBV27	TRBJ1-2	TRBD1	-	13	CASSWGQGRGYTF	TGTGCCAGCAGTTGGGGACAGGGCAGGGGCTACACCTTC
TRBV6-1	TRBJ2-1	TRBD2	-	16	CASSEQTSGNYNEQFF	TGTGCCAGCAGTGAACAGACTAGCGGGAACTACAATGAGCAGTTCTTC
TRBV7-2	TRBJ2-7	-	-	12	CASSLALYEQYF	TGTGCCAGCAGCTTAGCACTCTACGAGCAGTACTTC
TRBV4-2	TRBJ1-5	TRBD1	few	16	CASSLGQFYSNQPQHF	TGTGCCAGCAGCCTGGGACAGTTTTATAGCAATCAGCCCCAGCATTTT
TRBV2	TRBJ1-5	-	few	14	CASSETGFNQPQHF	TGTGCCAGCAGTGAAACAGGGTTCAATCAGCCCCAGCATTTT
TRBV27	TRBJ2-3	-	-	18	CASSLFSPRVGTTDTQYF	TGTGCCAGCAGTTTATTTTCCCCCAGGGTGGGAACCACAGATACGCAGTATTTT
TRBV19	TRBJ2-2	TRBD1	once	14	CASSLNRGPGELFF	TGTGCCAGTAGTTTGAACAGGGGACCCGGGGAGCTGTTTTTT
TRBV12-5	TRBJ2-1	-	-	14	CASGLPPPGDEQFF	TGTGCTAGTGGTTTGCCCCCGCCGGGGGATGAGCAGTTCTTC
TRBV7-2	TRBJ2-1	-	-	15	CASSAHLAGDNEQFF	TGTGCCAGCAGCGCCCACCTAGCTGGGGACAATGAGCAGTTCTTC
TRBV28	TRBJ1-2	TRBD1	-	14	CASSTATGDYGYTF	TGTGCCAGCAGTACAGCGACAGGGGACTATGGCTACACCTTC
TRBV19	TRBJ1-5	-	few	16	CASSTRTTVTNQPQHF	TGTGCCAGTAGTACTCGGACGACGGTGACTAATCAGCCCCAGCATTTT
TRBV10-3	TRBJ2-2	-	-	14	CAISSGRDTGELFF	TGTGCCATCAGTAGCGGGCGGGACACCGGGGAGCTGTTTTTT
TRBV9	TRBJ2-1	TRBD2	-	15	CASSSTSANYNEQFF	TGTGCCAGCTCGTCGACTAGCGCTAACTACAATGAGCAGTTCTTC
TRBV19	TRBJ2-1	TRBD2	-	17	CASSRKLSGVSYNEQFF	TGTGCCAGTAGTCGCAAGCTTAGCGGGGTCTCCTACAATGAGCAGTTCTTC
TRBV6-1	TRBJ2-3	-	-	14	CASNLQGGTDTQYF	TGTGCCAGCAACCTACAGGGAGGCACAGATACGCAGTATTTT
TRBV19	TRBJ1-1	TRBD1	-	16	CASSRFGTGMNTEAFF	TGTGCCAGTAGTAGATTCGGGACAGGTATGAACACTGAAGCTTTCTTT
TRBV30	TRBJ1-4	-	-	19	CAWSVLLNSWGGGNEKLFF	TGTGCCTGGAGTGTGTTACTCAATAGTTGGGGCGGCGGAAATGAAAAACTGTTTTTT
TRBV4-2	TRBJ1-5	-	few	16	CASSHVGTGESQPQHF	TGTGCCAGCAGCCATGTTGGGACGGGAGAGAGTCAGCCCCAGCATTTT
TRBV7-2	TRBJ2-3	-	-	14	CASSLRREEGTQYF	TGTGCCAGCAGCCTCCGGAGGGAAGAGGGTACGCAGTATTTT
TRBV7-6	TRBJ1-2	-	-	14	CASSPRTATYGYTF	TGTGCCAGCAGCCCTAGGACAGCCACTTATGGCTACACCTTC
TRBV6-5	TRBJ2-7	-	-	13	CASSTGQRYEQYF	TGTGCCAGCAGTACCGGACAGCGCTACGAGCAGTACTTC